This TCR beta chain was observed in a study of T-cell memory formation after mild COVID-19. This CDR3 region has 16 residues. Germline CDR1 is SGHRS and CDR2 is YFSETQ. V dropped 4 bases and J dropped 2; count of bases not matched to a gene: 6. Points on this clonotype: The antigen is not known.

TCRdb re-analysed the 5' RACE reads in MiXCR, keeping a single row per CDR3 protein. This table has under 400,000 distinct CDR3 sequences, 28% appearing once. Overall study findings and caveats: Contracting CD4+ clones were located mainly in CM and EM, and CD8+ clones in EMRA.

The TCR originated in an adult woman who had mild COVID-19 (a few samples of this study predate the infection). Cell type and time point are not known. The rearrangement links TRBV5-1 to TRBJ2-2; 9 positions match TRBD1. Sequenced: PBMCs or a T cell subset sorted from them (not recorded which). The CDR3 spells CASSKGQGGNTGELFF. CDR3 nucleotide sequence: TGCGCCAGCAGCAAGGGACAGGGTGGAAACACCGGGGAGCTGTTTTTT.